Listed below are T cell receptor beta chains from one sample, sequenced in a study of T cells in Graves' hyperthyroidism and ophthalmopathy. MiXCR was run by TCRdb on the multiplex PCR reads, yielding one entry per CDR3 protein. The profile shows approximately 620,000 distinct CDR3 sequences, about 15% of them singletons. Sequenced input: blood. These receptors originate from a woman in her thirties with Graves' hyperthyroidism that later progressed to Graves' ophthalmopathy. Both conserved end residues are part of each CDR3. Fields, in order: V gene, D gene, clone size, J gene, CDR3 protein, CDR3 DNA. A D gene is named only where the DNA matches it firmly. Clone size is stated in some rows and not others, as once, few, many or a class when expanded.

V: TRBV5-1
D: .
size: few
J: TRBJ2-1
CDR3: CASSLAGRAGNEQFF
DNA: TGCGCCAGCAGCTTGGCCGGCCGTGCGGGGAATGAGCAGTTCTTC

V: TRBV28
D: .
size: many
J: TRBJ2-5
CDR3: CASRGQPQETQYF
DNA: TGTGCCAGCCGAGGACAGCCCCAAGAGACCCAGTACTTC

V: TRBV3-1
D: .
size: many
J: TRBJ1-2
CDR3: CASSRDRSYGYTF
DNA: TGTGCCAGCAGCCGAGACAGAAGCTATGGCTACACCTTC

V: TRBV12-5
D: .
size: many
J: TRBJ1-6
CDR3: CASGLVPFLLGPSSYNSPLHF
DNA: TGTGCTAGTGGTTTGGTACCGTTCCTCCTTGGACCCAGCTCCTATAATTCACCCCTCCACTTT

V: TRBV15
D: TRBD2
size: .
J: TRBJ2-1
CDR3: CATSSIGREYYNEQFF
DNA: TGTGCCACCAGTAGCATTGGGCGGGAGTACTACAATGAGCAGTTCTTC

V: TRBV24-1
D: .
size: many
J: TRBJ2-5
CDR3: CATSVKGAGKYF
DNA: TGTGCCACCAGTGTTAAAGGGGCGGGAAAGTACTTC

V: TRBV18
D: .
size: few
J: TRBJ2-7
CDR3: CASSPRDLGYEQYF
DNA: TGTGCCAGCTCACCTCGGGACCTAGGCTACGAGCAGTACTTC

V: TRBV4-3
D: TRBD2
size: .
J: TRBJ2-1
CDR3: CASSQFPGLAGGSLAYNEQFF
DNA: TGCGCCAGCAGCCAATTTCCGGGACTAGCGGGAGGTAGCCTGGCCTACAATGAGCAGTTCTTC

V: TRBV7-6
D: .
size: many
J: TRBJ2-5
CDR3: CASSLLHSPQETQYF
DNA: TGTGCCAGCAGCTTACTTCACAGTCCACAAGAGACCCAGTACTTC

V: TRBV20-1
D: TRBD1
size: .
J: TRBJ1-5
CDR3: CSARVDRGLNQPQHF
DNA: TGCAGTGCTAGAGTGGACAGGGGGCTCAATCAGCCCCAGCATTTT

V: TRBV20-1
D: .
size: many
J: TRBJ2-1
CDR3: CSAEFGSNNEQFF
DNA: TGCAGTGCAGAATTCGGGAGTAACAATGAGCAGTTCTTC

V: TRBV28
D: TRBD1
size: many
J: TRBJ1-1
CDR3: CASTLQGAFTEAFF
DNA: TGTGCCAGCACTCTTCAGGGGGCTTTCACTGAAGCTTTCTTT

V: TRBV12-3/TRBV12-4
D: .
size: many
J: TRBJ2-1
CDR3: CASSPQGSQTYNEQFF
DNA: TGTGCCAGCAGTCCCCAGGGATCCCAAACCTACAATGAGCAGTTCTTC

V: TRBV30
D: .
size: few
J: TRBJ2-1
CDR3: CAWAPSTTTYNEQFF
DNA: TGTGCCTGGGCGCCTAGCACTACCACCTACAATGAGCAGTTCTTC

V: TRBV7-9
D: TRBD1
size: .
J: TRBJ1-4
CDR3: CASSSWTGGFGEKLFF
DNA: TGTGCCAGCAGCTCCTGGACAGGGGGATTTGGAGAAAAACTGTTTTTT

V: TRBV12-3/TRBV12-4
D: TRBD2
size: many
J: TRBJ2-1
CDR3: CASSFAPMTSGKDEQFF
DNA: TGTGCCAGCAGTTTTGCCCCGATGACTAGCGGGAAAGATGAGCAGTTCTTC

V: TRBV6-1
D: .
size: few
J: TRBJ1-6
CDR3: CASSEMGRDNSPLHF
DNA: TGTGCCAGCAGTGAAATGGGCCGAGATAATTCACCCCTCCACTTT

V: TRBV6-2/TRBV6-3
D: TRBD1
size: many
J: TRBJ1-5
CDR3: CASRPLDRDNQPQHF
DNA: TGTGCCAGCAGACCCCTGGACAGGGACAATCAGCCCCAGCATTTT

V: TRBV6-1
D: .
size: many
J: TRBJ2-1
CDR3: CASSELWGNEQFF
DNA: TGTGCCAGCAGTGAACTCTGGGGCAATGAGCAGTTCTTC

V: TRBV11-1
D: .
size: many
J: TRBJ1-1
CDR3: CASSFAVGRTEAFF
DNA: TGTGCCAGCAGCTTTGCGGTTGGACGCACTGAAGCTTTCTTT

V: TRBV20-1
D: .
size: many
J: TRBJ2-3
CDR3: CSAHLNTDTQYF
DNA: TGCAGTGCTCACCTTAACACAGATACGCAGTATTTT

V: TRBV29-1
D: .
size: many
J: TRBJ2-3
CDR3: CSVLQQGSTQYF
DNA: TGCAGCGTTCTCCAGCAGGGGTCTACGCAGTATTTT

V: TRBV27
D: .
size: many
J: TRBJ1-6
CDR3: CASSFEVGPTGSYNSPLHF
DNA: TGTGCCAGCAGTTTCGAGGTTGGACCGACCGGGTCCTATAATTCACCCCTCCACTTT

V: TRBV5-4
D: .
size: .
J: TRBJ2-1
CDR3: CASSIQTGGSLNEQFF
DNA: TGTGCCAGCAGCATACAGACAGGTGGCTCCCTCAATGAGCAGTTCTTC

V: TRBV6-5
D: .
size: .
J: TRBJ2-2
CDR3: CASSCQPRTGELFF
DNA: TGTGCCAGCAGTTGCCAACCACGCACCGGGGAGCTGTTTTTT

V: TRBV28
D: .
size: many
J: TRBJ2-1
CDR3: CASSFGLAEQFF
DNA: TGTGCCAGCAGTTTTGGCCTAGCGGAGCAGTTCTTC

V: TRBV10-3
D: .
size: .
J: TRBJ1-2
CDR3: CAISVGVDEGYTF
DNA: TGTGCCATCAGTGTAGGGGTGGACGAAGGCTACACCTTC

V: TRBV24-1
D: .
size: .
J: TRBJ2-3
CDR3: CATSDPPPYTQYF
DNA: TGTGCCACCAGTGACCCCCCTCCTTACACGCAGTATTTT

V: TRBV19
D: TRBD1
size: many
J: TRBJ2-1
CDR3: CASWGTGVPNNEQFF
DNA: TGTGCCAGTTGGGGGACAGGGGTACCAAACAATGAGCAGTTCTTC